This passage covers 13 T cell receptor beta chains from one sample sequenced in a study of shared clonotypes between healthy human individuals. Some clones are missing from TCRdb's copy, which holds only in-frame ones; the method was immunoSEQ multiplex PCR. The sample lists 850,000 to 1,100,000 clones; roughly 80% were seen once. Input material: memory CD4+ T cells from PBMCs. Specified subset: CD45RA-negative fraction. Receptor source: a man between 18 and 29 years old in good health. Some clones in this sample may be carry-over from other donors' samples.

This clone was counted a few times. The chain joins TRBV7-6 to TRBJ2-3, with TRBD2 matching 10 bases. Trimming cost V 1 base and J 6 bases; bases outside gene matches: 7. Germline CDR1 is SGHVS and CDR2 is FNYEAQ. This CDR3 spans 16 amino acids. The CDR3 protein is CASSLVPKGLADTQYF. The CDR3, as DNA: TGTGCCAGCAGCTTAGTCCCAAAGGGACTAGCGGATACGCAGTATTTT.

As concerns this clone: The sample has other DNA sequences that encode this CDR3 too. CDR3 DNA: TGTGCCAGCAGCGTAGTTGGCACTAGCGGACCCTACAATGAGCAGTTCTTC. It codes for CASSVVGTSGPYNEQFF. V gene TRBV9 combines with J gene TRBJ2-1, with 8 bases aligning to TRBD2. The V segment lost 0 bases and the J segment 2 bases; nucleotides outside the gene matches: 7. Germline V CDR1 and CDR2: SGDLS, YYNGEE. The CDR3 contains 17 residues.

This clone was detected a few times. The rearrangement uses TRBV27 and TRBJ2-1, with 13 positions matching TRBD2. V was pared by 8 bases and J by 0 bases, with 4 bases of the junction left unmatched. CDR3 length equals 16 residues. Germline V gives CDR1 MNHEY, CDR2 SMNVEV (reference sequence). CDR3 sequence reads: CASGRLAGGSYNEQFF. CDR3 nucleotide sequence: TGTGCCAGCGGTAGACTAGCGGGAGGCTCCTACAATGAGCAGTTCTTC.

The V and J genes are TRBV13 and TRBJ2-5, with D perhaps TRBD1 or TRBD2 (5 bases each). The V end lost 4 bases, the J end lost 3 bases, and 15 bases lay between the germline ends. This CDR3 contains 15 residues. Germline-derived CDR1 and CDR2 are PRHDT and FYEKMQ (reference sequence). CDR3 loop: CASSSDLWGKETQYF. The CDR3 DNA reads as TGTGCCAGCAGCTCCGACCTCTGGGGGAAAGAGACCCAGTACTTC. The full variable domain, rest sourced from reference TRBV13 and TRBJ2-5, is AAGVIQSPRHLIKEKRETATLKCYPIPRHDTVYWYQQGPGQDPQFLISFYEKMQSDKGSIPDRFSAQQFSDYHSELNMSSLELGDSALYFCASSSDLWGKETQYFGPGTRLLVL.

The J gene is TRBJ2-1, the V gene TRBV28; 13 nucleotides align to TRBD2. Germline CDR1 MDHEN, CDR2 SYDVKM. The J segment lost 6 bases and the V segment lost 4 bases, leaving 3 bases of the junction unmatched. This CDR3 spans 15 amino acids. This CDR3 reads CASSWTSGSPNEQFF. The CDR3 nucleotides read TGTGCCAGCAGTTGGACTAGCGGGAGCCCCAATGAGCAGTTCTTC.

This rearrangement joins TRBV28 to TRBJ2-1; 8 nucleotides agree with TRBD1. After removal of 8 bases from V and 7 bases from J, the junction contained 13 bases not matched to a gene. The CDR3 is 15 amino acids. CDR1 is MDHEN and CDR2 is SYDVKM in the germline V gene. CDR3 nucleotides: TGTGCCAGCCCCCCGAGGCAGGGGGCTATTAATGAGCAGTTCTTC. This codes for CASPPRQGAINEQFF.

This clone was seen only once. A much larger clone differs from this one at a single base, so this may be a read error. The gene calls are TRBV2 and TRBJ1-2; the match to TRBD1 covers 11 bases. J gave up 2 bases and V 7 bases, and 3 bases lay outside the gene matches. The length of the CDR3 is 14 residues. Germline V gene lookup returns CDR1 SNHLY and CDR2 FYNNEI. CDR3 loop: CASNRDRGNYGYTF. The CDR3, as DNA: TGTGCCAGCAACCGGGACAGGGGGAACTATGGCTACACCTTC.

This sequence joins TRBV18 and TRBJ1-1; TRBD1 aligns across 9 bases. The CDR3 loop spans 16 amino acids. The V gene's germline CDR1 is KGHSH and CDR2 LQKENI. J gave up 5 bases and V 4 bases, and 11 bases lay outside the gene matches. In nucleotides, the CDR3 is TGTGCCAGCTCACGATCGGGACAGGGTTCGGGGACTGAAGCTTTCTTT. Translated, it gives CASSRSGQGSGTEAFF.

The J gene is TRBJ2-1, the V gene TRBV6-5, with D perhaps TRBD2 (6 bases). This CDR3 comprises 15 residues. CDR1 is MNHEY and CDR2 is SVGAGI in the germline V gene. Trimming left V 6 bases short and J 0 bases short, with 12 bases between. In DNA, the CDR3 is TGTGCCAGCAGCAGTGGGGGGTACTCCTACAATGAGCAGTTCTTC. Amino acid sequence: CASSSGGYSYNEQFF.

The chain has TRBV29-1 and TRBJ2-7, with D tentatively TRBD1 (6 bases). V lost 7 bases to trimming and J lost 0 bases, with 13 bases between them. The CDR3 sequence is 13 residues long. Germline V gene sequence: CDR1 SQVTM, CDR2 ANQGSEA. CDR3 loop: CSAWGRGSYEQYF. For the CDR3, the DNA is TGCAGCGCCTGGGGCAGGGGCTCCTACGAGCAGTACTTC.

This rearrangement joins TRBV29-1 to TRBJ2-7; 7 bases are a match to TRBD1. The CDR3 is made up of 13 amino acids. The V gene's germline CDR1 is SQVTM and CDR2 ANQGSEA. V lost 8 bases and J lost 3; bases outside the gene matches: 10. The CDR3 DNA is TGCAGCATTGTGAGGGGGCTCGGCTACGAGCAGTACTTC. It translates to CSIVRGLGYEQYF.

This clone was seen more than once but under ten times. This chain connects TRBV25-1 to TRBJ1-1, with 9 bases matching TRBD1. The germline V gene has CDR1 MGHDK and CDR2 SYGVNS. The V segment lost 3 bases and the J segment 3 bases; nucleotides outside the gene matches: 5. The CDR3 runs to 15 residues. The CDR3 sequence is CASSDPRTGDTEAFF. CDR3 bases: TGTGCCAGCAGTGACCCGAGGACAGGGGACACTGAAGCTTTCTTT.

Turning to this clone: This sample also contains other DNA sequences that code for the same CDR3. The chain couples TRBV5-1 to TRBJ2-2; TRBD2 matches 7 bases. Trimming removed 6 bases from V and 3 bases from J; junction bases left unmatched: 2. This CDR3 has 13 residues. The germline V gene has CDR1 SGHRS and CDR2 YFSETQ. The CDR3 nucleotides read TGCGCCAGCAATCGGGGGGACACCGGGGAGCTGTTTTTT. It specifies CASNRGDTGELFF.